What follows describes a single TCR beta chain. Its antigen is not identified. The data were taken from a study of PD-1 blockade in classical Hodgkin lymphoma. Study-wide results and caveats: Reported baseline diversity: healthy donors highest, relapsed/refractory patients lowest. There remain no defined causes for the repertoire differences, which possibly reflect disease activity or prior therapy.

Trimming cost V 3 bases and J 9 bases, with 9 bases left between them. This CDR3 contains 12 residues. Germline CDR1 is MDHEN and CDR2 is SYDVKM. Regarding time point: newly diagnosed, previously untreated cHL patient sample. By magnetic negative selection, CD4+ T cells were purified from thawed PBMCs. PBMCs from patients with newly diagnosed, untreated classical Hodgkin lymphoma served as a comparison group for the relapsed/refractory trial patients. The repertoire was sequenced with immunoSEQ multiplex PCR; TCRdb's copy has only in-frame clones and lacks some. This sample has 25,000 to 30,000 clones, with roughly 90% found just once.

V gene TRBV28 combines with J gene TRBJ2-1, with D perhaps assigned TRBD1 or TRBD2 (5 bases each). Sequenced material: CD4+ T cells from blood. The receptor's source is a human donor with classical Hodgkin lymphoma. CDR3 sequence: CASSFAGTEQFF. The CDR3 DNA reads as TGTGCCAGCAGTTTTGCCGGGACTGAGCAGTTCTTC.